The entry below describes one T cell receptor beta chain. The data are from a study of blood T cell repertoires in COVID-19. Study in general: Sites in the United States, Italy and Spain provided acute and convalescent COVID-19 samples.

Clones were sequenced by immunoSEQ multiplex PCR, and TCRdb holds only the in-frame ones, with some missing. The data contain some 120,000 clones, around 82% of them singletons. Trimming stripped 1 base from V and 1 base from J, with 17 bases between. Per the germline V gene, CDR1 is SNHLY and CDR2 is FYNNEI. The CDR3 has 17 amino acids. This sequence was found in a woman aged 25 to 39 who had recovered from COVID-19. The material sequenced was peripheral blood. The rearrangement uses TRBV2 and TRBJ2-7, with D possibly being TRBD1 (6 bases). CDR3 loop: CASSEGSPLGGSYEQYF. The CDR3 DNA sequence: TGTGCCAGCAGTGAAGGGTCGCCCTTAGGGGGTTCCTACGAGCAGTACTTC.